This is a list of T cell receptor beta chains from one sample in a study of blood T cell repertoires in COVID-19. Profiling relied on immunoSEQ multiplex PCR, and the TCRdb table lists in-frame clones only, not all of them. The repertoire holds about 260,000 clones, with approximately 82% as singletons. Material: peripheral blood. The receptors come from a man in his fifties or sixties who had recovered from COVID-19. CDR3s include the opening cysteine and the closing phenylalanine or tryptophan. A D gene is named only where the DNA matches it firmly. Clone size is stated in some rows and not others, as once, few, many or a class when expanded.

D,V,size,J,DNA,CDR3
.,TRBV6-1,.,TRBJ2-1,TGTGCCAGCAGTGAAAGGACAAACTACAATGAGCAGTTCTTC,CASSERTNYNEQFF
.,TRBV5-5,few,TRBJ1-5,TGTGCCAGCAGCTTGTCTTCAGGGGTCAATCAGCCCCAGCATTTT,CASSLSSGVNQPQHF
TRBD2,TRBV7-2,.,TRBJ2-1,TGTGCCAGCAGCGAATGGACCCGGGGGGAGTACAATGAGCAGTTCTTC,CASSEWTRGEYNEQFF
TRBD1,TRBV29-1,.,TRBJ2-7,TGCAGCGCTCGACAGGGCATCTCCTACGAGCAGTACTTC,CSARQGISYEQYF
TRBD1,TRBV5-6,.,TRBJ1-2,TGTGCCAGCAGCTTCATGACAGGGAACATACGTGGCTACACCTTC,CASSFMTGNIRGYTF
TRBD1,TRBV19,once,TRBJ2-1,TGTGCCAGTAGTTCCAGACAGGGTCTCTACAATGAGCAGTTCTTC,CASSSRQGLYNEQFF
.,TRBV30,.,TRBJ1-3,TGTGCCGCCCCGAGACAGAGCTCTGGAAACACCATATATTTT,CAAPRQSSGNTIYF
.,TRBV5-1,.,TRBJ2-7,TGCGCCAGCAGCTTGCGGGCACAGGGATACGAGCAGTACTTC,CASSLRAQGYEQYF
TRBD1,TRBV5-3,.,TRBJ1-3,TGTGCCAGAAGCAGGGACAGGGAAGGAAACACCATATATTTT,CARSRDREGNTIYF
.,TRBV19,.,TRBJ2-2,TGTGCCAGTAGTATTGTCAGAGGCGGGGAGCTGTTTTTT,CASSIVRGGELFF
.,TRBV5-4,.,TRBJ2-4,TGTGCCAGCAGCTTGGACAGGGGGGGAAACATTCAGTACTTC,CASSLDRGGNIQYF
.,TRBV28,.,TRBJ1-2,TGTGCCAGCAGTTTGGTCGTTAGCTATGGCTACACCTTC,CASSLVVSYGYTF
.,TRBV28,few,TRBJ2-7,TGTGCCAGCAGTTCGCCCGGACAGCGCGCCTACGAGCAGTACTTC,CASSSPGQRAYEQYF
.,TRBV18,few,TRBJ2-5,TGTGCCAGCTCACAGAACGGGGAGACCCAGTACTTC,CASSQNGETQYF
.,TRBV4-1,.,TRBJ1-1,TGCGCCAGCAGCCAAGGGCAGGGGTTCACTGAAGCTTTCTTT,CASSQGQGFTEAFF
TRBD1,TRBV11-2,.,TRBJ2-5,TGTGCCAGCAGCAGAACCTCAGGGGGACAAGAGACCCAGTACTTC,CASSRTSGGQETQYF
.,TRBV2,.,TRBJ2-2,TGTGCCAGCAGTGACAGGGGCACCGGGGAGCTGTTTTTT,CASSDRGTGELFF
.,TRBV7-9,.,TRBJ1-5,TGTGCCAGCAGCTTAAATTCAGGCAATCAGCCCCAGCATTTT,CASSLNSGNQPQHF
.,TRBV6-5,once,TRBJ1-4,TGTGCCAGCAGAGATGGGCCCTCAGATAATGAAAAACTGTTTTTT,CASRDGPSDNEKLFF
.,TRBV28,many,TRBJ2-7,TGTGCCAGCAGTTCTCCGGGGAGCTCCTACGAGCAGTACTTC,CASSSPGSSYEQYF
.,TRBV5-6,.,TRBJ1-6,TGTGCCAGCACCCTCGGGGGGGCCCCAGGATCACCCCTCCACTTT,CASTLGGAPGSPLHF
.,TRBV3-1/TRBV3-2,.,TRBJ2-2,TGTGCCAGCAGCCCCTCGTACACCGGGGAGCTGTTTTTT,CASSPSYTGELFF
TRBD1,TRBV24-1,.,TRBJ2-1,TGTGCCACCAGTGACCCACTTAAAAGGACAGGGGATGGCTACAATGAGCAGTTCTTC,CATSDPLKRTGDGYNEQFF
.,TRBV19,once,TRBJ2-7,TGTGCCAGTAGTAGGGGACTTGGCCCCTACGAGCAGTACTTC,CASSRGLGPYEQYF
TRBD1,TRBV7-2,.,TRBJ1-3,TGTGCCAGCAGCTCGGGACAGGGCGGAAACACCATATATTTT,CASSSGQGGNTIYF
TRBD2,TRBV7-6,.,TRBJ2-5,TGTGCCAGCAGCTTAGCGCGGGGCGGGAGAGGGGAGACCCAGTACTTC,CASSLARGGRGETQYF
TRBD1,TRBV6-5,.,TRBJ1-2,TGTGCCAGCATCAGGGACAGGGTTAACTATGGCTACACCTTC,CASIRDRVNYGYTF
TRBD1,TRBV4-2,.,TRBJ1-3,TGTGCCAGCAGCCAACTCAGGGGGCAAGGAAACACCATATATTTT,CASSQLRGQGNTIYF
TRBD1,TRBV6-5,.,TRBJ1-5,TGTGCCAGCAGAGCACAGGGGGCAAGCCAGCCCCAGCATTTT,CASRAQGASQPQHF
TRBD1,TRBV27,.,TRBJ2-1,TGTGCCAGCAGTCCGGGACAGGGTCGGCACAATGAGCAGTTCTTC,CASSPGQGRHNEQFF
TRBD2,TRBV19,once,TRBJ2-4,TGTGCCAGTAGTGTCGCGCCTAGCGGGAGGGCTGTTTGGTTC,CASSVAPSGRAVWF
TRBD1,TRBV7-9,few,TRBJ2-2,TGTGCCAGCAGCCCCGGGACAGGGACAGGGACCGGGGAGCTGTTTTTT,CASSPGTGTGTGELFF
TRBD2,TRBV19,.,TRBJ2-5,TGTGCCAGTAGTACCTCGGGGGGGGGAGAGACCCAGTACTTC,CASSTSGGGETQYF
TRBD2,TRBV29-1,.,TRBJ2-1,TGCAGCGGCACGGGACTAGCGGACTACAATGAGCAGTTCTTC,CSGTGLADYNEQFF
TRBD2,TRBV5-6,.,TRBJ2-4,TGTGCCAGCAGCCGATCCTTAGCGGGGGCCCTAGCCAAAAACATTCAGTACTTC,CASSRSLAGALAKNIQYF
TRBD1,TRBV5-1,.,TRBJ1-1,TGCGCCAGCAGCTTAACAGGGGGCATCACTGAAGCTTTCTTT,CASSLTGGITEAFF
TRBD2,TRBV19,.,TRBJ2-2,TGTGCCAGTAGTATTTGGCGGGAGCCCACCGGGGAGCTGTTTTTT,CASSIWREPTGELFF
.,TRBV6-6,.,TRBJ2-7,TGTGCCAGCAGTTACGGCGGCGGCGAGCAGTACTTC,CASSYGGGEQYF
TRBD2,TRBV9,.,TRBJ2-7,TGTGCCAGCAGCTTTGGGACTAGCGGGGGAAGCGAGCAGTACTTC,CASSFGTSGGSEQYF
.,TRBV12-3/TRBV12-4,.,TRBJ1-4,TGTGCCAGCAGTTCCTTAGATGAAAAACTGTTTTTT,CASSSLDEKLFF
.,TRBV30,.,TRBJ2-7,TGTGCCTGGAGGGAACATGACAATCTGAGATCCTACGAGCAGTACTTC,CAWREHDNLRSYEQYF
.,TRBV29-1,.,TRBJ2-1,TGCAGCGTTGTGAGGTCGGACAATGAGCAGTTCTTC,CSVVRSDNEQFF
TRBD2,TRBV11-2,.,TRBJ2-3,TGTGCCAGCAGCTTAGTGGGCGGGGGGGCAAATCCGAATACGCAGTATTTT,CASSLVGGGANPNTQYF
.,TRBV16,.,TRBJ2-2,TGTGCCAGCAGCCTAACAACCGGGGAGCTGTTTTTT,CASSLTTGELFF
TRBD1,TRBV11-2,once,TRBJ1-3,TGTGCCAGCACCGAGGGGGCAGGGCCCCCTGGAAACACCATATATTTT,CASTEGAGPPGNTIYF
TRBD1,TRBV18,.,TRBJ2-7,TGTGCCAGCTCACCACCGCTGACAGGGGGCCACGAGCAGTACTTC,CASSPPLTGGHEQYF
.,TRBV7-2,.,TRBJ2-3,TGTGCCAGCAGCTTGGCGGGGATCACAGATACGCAGTATTTT,CASSLAGITDTQYF
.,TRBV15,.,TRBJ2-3,TGTGCCACCAGCACCCGGGCGCCGGGGGTAGGTACGCAGTATTTT,CATSTRAPGVGTQYF
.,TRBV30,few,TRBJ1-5,TGTGCCTGGAGTGGACAGCACAATCAGCCCCAGCATTTT,CAWSGQHNQPQHF
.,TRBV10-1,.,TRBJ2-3,TGCGCCAGCAGTGAGTCGATCGGGAGCAGACATACGCAGTATTTT,CASSESIGSRHTQYF
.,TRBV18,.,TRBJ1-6,TGTGCCAGCTCACCACAGGGGAAGGGGTATAATTCACCCCTCCACTTT,CASSPQGKGYNSPLHF
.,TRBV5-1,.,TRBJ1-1,TGCGCCAGCAGCACACGACAGGCTAACACTGAAGCTTTCTTT,CASSTRQANTEAFF
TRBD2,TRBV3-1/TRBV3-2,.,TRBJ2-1,TGTGCCAGCAGTCTAGTCACTAGCGGGAGGTTTAATGAGCAGTTCTTC,CASSLVTSGRFNEQFF
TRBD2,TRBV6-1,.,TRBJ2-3,TGTGCCAGCATTGAGGCTAGCGGGGCTAGCACAGATACGCAGTATTTT,CASIEASGASTDTQYF
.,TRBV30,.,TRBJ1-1,TGTGCCTGGAGTGGGGTTGGACAGTGGGACACTGAAGCTTTCTTT,CAWSGVGQWDTEAFF